Listed below are T cell receptor beta chains from one sample, sequenced in a study of blood T cell repertoires in COVID-19. The method was immunoSEQ multiplex PCR; TCRdb's version includes in-frame clones alone and lacks a portion of them. This repertoire shows 140,000 or so clones, over 70% found once; its top ten account for 1.7%. Sample: peripheral blood. The origin of the receptors is a woman aged 45-65 years with acute or convalescent COVID-19. Both conserved end residues are part of each CDR3. Each record gives: clone size, J gene, D gene, V gene, CDR3 protein, CDR3 DNA. D genes are given only for firm matches. Where a row states a size, it is once, few, many or the class of an expanded clone; other rows omit it.

NA | TRBJ2-5 | TRBD2 | TRBV7-3 | CASSFQAGEETQYF | TGTGCCAGCAGCTTCCAAGCGGGAGAAGAGACCCAGTACTTC
NA | TRBJ1-5 | NA | TRBV6-5 | CASSRTGSYQPQHF | TGTGCCAGCAGTCGGACCGGGAGTTATCAGCCCCAGCATTTT
NA | TRBJ1-2 | NA | TRBV6-5 | CASSRTAQPSGYTF | TGTGCCAGCAGTCGGACAGCCCAACCAAGCGGCTACACCTTC
NA | TRBJ2-1 | TRBD1 | TRBV27 | CASSPRQGSYNEQFF | TGTGCCAGCAGTCCTCGACAGGGCTCCTACAATGAGCAGTTCTTC
NA | TRBJ1-5 | NA | TRBV29-1 | CSVGHGHSNQPQHF | TGCAGCGTTGGTCACGGTCATAGCAATCAGCCCCAGCATTTT
NA | TRBJ1-3 | NA | TRBV21-1 | CASRSPRDRDWVSGNTIYF | TGTGCCAGCCGTTCTCCCCGGGACAGGGATTGGGTCTCTGGAAACACCATATATTTT
NA | TRBJ2-2 | NA | TRBV2 | CASSGPAGNTGELFF | TGTGCCAGCAGTGGGCCAGCGGGGAACACCGGGGAGCTGTTTTTT
NA | TRBJ1-6 | TRBD1 | TRBV6-5 | CASSYSLGQGNSPLHF | TGTGCCAGCAGTTACTCTTTGGGACAGGGTAATTCACCCCTCCACTTT
NA | TRBJ1-2 | TRBD1 | TRBV6-5 | CASILSGGAGGYTF | TGTGCCAGCATCTTATCAGGGGGCGCGGGTGGCTACACCTTC
NA | TRBJ2-2 | NA | TRBV15 | CATSRDRGATRELFF | TGTGCCACCAGCAGAGACAGGGGGGCCACCCGGGAGCTGTTTTTT
NA | TRBJ2-7 | NA | TRBV1 | CTSSHRTTTYEQYF | TGCACCAGCAGCCATCGGACAACCACCTACGAGCAGTACTTC
NA | TRBJ1-3 | NA | TRBV6-1 | CASSEARGYGNTIYF | TGTGCCAGCAGTGAAGCCAGGGGTTATGGAAACACCATATATTTT
once | TRBJ1-5 | NA | TRBV19 | CASRDRRQNNQPQHF | TGTGCCAGTAGGGACCGCAGACAGAATAATCAGCCCCAGCATTTT
NA | TRBJ1-4 | NA | TRBV28 | CASSTGGVTNEKLFF | TGTGCCAGCAGTACCGGGGGAGTAACTAATGAAAAACTGTTTTTT
NA | TRBJ1-6 | NA | TRBV6-5 | CASNPGEYNSPLHF | TGTGCCAGCAACCCAGGGGAGTATAATTCACCCCTCCACTTT
many | TRBJ2-7 | TRBD2 | TRBV7-8 | CASSLDSSGSPYEQYF | TGTGCCAGCAGCTTAGACTCTAGCGGGAGCCCCTACGAGCAGTACTTC
NA | TRBJ1-2 | TRBD1 | TRBV10-3 | CAIRPGGFYGYTF | TGTGCCATCAGGCCAGGGGGCTTCTATGGCTACACCTTC
NA | TRBJ1-2 | NA | TRBV7-9 | CASSLGPGYGYTF | TGTGCCAGCAGCTTAGGTCCAGGCTATGGCTACACCTTC
NA | TRBJ1-2 | NA | TRBV7-9 | CASSSGLSVLQAF | TGTGCCAGCAGCTCGGGTTTGTCAGTCCTACAGGCCTTC
NA | TRBJ1-1 | NA | TRBV9 | CASSVDVGNTEAFF | TGTGCCAGCAGCGTAGACGTCGGTAACACTGAAGCTTTCTTT
NA | TRBJ1-1 | TRBD1 | TRBV5-5 | CASSPRTGRTEAFF | TGTGCCAGCAGCCCACGGACAGGGAGAACTGAAGCTTTCTTT
NA | TRBJ1-5 | NA | TRBV3-1/TRBV3-2 | CASSQDTTENQPQHF | TGTGCCAGCAGCCAAGACACGACAGAGAATCAGCCCCAGCATTTT
NA | TRBJ1-1 | TRBD1 | TRBV6-6 | CASTTRDRNTEAFF | TGTGCCAGCACCACGAGGGACAGAAACACTGAAGCTTTCTTT
NA | TRBJ2-7 | TRBD2 | TRBV27 | CASSLISGTSGSYEQYF | TGTGCCAGCAGTTTGATATCCGGGACTAGTGGTTCCTACGAGCAGTACTTC
NA | TRBJ1-1 | NA | TRBV3-1/TRBV3-2 | CASSQTHRVSEAFF | TGTGCCAGCAGCCAAACCCACAGGGTATCTGAAGCTTTCTTT
NA | TRBJ2-1 | TRBD2 | TRBV5-4 | CASSRGLAGGDEQFF | TGTGCCAGCAGCCGGGGACTAGCGGGAGGTGATGAGCAGTTCTTC
NA | TRBJ1-1 | NA | TRBV4-1 | CASSGGVNTEAFF | TGCGCCAGCAGCGGGGGGGTTAACACTGAAGCTTTCTTT
NA | TRBJ2-2 | TRBD1 | TRBV28 | CASSLSTGVVTGELFF | TGTGCCAGCAGTTTATCGACAGGGGTGGTCACCGGGGAGCTGTTTTTT
NA | TRBJ2-7 | NA | TRBV7-9 | CASSLASRGFEQYF | TGTGCCAGCAGCTTAGCGTCAAGGGGATTCGAGCAGTACTTC
NA | TRBJ2-6 | NA | TRBV3-1/TRBV3-2 | CASSQEQIVLTF | TGTGCCAGCAGCCAAGAACAGATCGTCCTGACTTTC
NA | TRBJ1-1 | NA | TRBV7-3 | CASSLDFRGSGTEAFF | TGTGCCAGCAGCTTAGACTTCAGGGGATCAGGGACTGAAGCTTTCTTT
NA | TRBJ1-3 | TRBD1 | TRBV7-9 | CATSGQALSSGNTIYF | TGTGCCACTTCTGGACAGGCTCTTAGCTCTGGAAACACCATATATTTT
NA | TRBJ1-2 | NA | TRBV11-2 | CASSAQDSLYGYTF | TGTGCCAGCAGCGCCCAGGACAGCCTCTATGGCTACACCTTC
NA | TRBJ1-3 | NA | TRBV5-8 | CASSFRGGSGNTIYF | TGTGCCAGCAGCTTTAGGGGCGGCTCTGGAAACACCATATATTTT
NA | TRBJ1-1 | TRBD1 | TRBV19 | CASSINGRGAEAFF | TGTGCCAGTAGTATAAATGGCAGGGGGGCTGAAGCTTTCTTT
NA | TRBJ2-7 | NA | TRBV28 | CASSFRRVSSYEQYF | TGTGCCAGCAGTTTTCGCCGGGTGAGCTCCTACGAGCAGTACTTC
NA | TRBJ1-6 | NA | TRBV21-1 | CASKIRGQDSSYNSPLHF | TGTGCCAGCAAAATAAGGGGCCAGGATAGCTCCTATAATTCACCCCTCCACTTT
NA | TRBJ2-1 | TRBD1 | TRBV5-1 | CASSLEGQAYNEQFF | TGCGCCAGCAGCTTGGAGGGACAGGCGTACAATGAGCAGTTCTTC
NA | TRBJ1-2 | TRBD1 | TRBV18 | CASSRDRGDRGYTF | TGTGCCAGCTCCCGGGACAGGGGGGACCGCGGCTACACCTTC
NA | TRBJ2-7 | TRBD2 | TRBV3-1/TRBV3-2 | CASSQVTSASYEQYF | TGTGCCAGCAGCCAAGTTACTAGCGCTTCCTACGAGCAGTACTTC
NA | TRBJ1-6 | NA | TRBV9 | CASSSRSTTGSPLHF | TGTGCCAGCAGCTCCCGTTCCACGACGGGTTCACCCCTCCACTTT
once | TRBJ1-4 | NA | TRBV5-6 | CASSLTQTGLNEKLFF | TGTGCCAGCAGCTTGACTCAGACAGGCCTTAATGAAAAACTGTTTTTT
NA | TRBJ1-5 | TRBD1 | TRBV7-2 | CASSTTGVWQPQHF | TGTGCCAGCAGCACCACAGGGGTTTGGCAGCCCCAGCATTTT
NA | TRBJ2-3 | TRBD1 | TRBV7-9 | CASSLGGTVADTQYF | TGTGCCAGCAGCTTAGGAGGGACAGTAGCTGATACGCAGTATTTT
NA | TRBJ1-2 | NA | TRBV27 | CASSGGRGYTF | TGTGCCAGCAGCGGAGGGAGAGGCTACACCTTC
NA | TRBJ2-7 | TRBD1 | TRBV12-3/TRBV12-4 | CASTPGGEQYF | TGTGCCAGCACCCCAGGGGGAGAGCAGTACTTC